The source of this T cell receptor beta chain is a study of shared clonotypes between healthy human individuals. General study findings and limits: Clonotypes shared by all four donors outscored non-shared clonotypes in generation probability.

This CDR3 has 17 residues. Germline CDR1 and CDR2: MNHEY and SMNVEV (reference sequence). With V trimmed by 5 bases and J by 2 bases, 12 bases remained unmatched. CD45RO-negative, CCR7-selected cells formed the naive CD8 fraction, which excluded terminally differentiated effector memory CD45RA+ cells. The table came from immunoSEQ multiplex PCR; TCRdb's copy has only in-frame clones and leaves some out. The table records millions of clones, more than 85% of them present only once. A word on this clone: Its antigen is not identified.

The sample consisted of naive CD8+ T cells from PBMCs. The rearrangement links TRBV27 to TRBJ2-1, with 7 bases identical to TRBD1. The clonotype originates from a man in his late teens or twenties in good health. Some clones in this sample may be carry-over from other donors' samples. CDR3 coding DNA: TGTGCCAGCAGTACCCCGACAGGGAGCCCCACCTACAATGAGCAGTTCTTC. Protein: CASSTPTGSPTYNEQFF.